Presented here are 29 T cell receptor beta chains from one specimen sequenced in a study of shared clonotypes between healthy human individuals. Sequencing was performed with immunoSEQ multiplex PCR; in TCRdb, only in-frame clones are kept and a portion is missing. The sample gives hundreds of thousands of clones, roughly 72% of which show up once; around 1.8% is in the top ten. The sample comprised memory CD4+ T cells sorted from blood. As to subset: CD45RA-negative fraction. All receptors come from a woman aged 30 to 39 in good health.

The rearrangement uses TRBV6-5 and TRBJ1-2; D ambiguous. V was cut by 0 bases and J by 8 bases, with 16 bases left in between. Germline V CDR1 and CDR2: MNHEY, SVGAGI. The CDR3 extends over 15 amino acids. The chain's CDR3 is CASSYSRFSVLGYTF. In DNA, the CDR3 is TGTGCCAGCAGTTACTCGCGGTTTTCGGTCCTCGGCTACACCTTC.

The chain links TRBV7-7 to TRBJ2-2; D could derive from TRBD1 or TRBD2 (6 bases each). Trimming took off 1 base at V and 4 bases at J, with 10 bases between the two ends. The CDR3 covers 15 residues. Germline lookup yields CDR1 SSHAT and CDR2 FNYEAQ (reference sequence). This chain's CDR3 is CASSLVTGATGELFF. CDR3 nucleotide sequence: TGTGCCAGCAGCTTAGTTACGGGGGCCACCGGGGAGCTGTTTTTT.

This clone has a handful of counts. This chain uses TRBV29-1 with TRBJ2-7; perhaps TRBD2 as D (6 bases). CDR3 size: 13 residues. With 6 bases removed from V and 3 bases from J, the gap between germline ends came to 15 bases. Per the germline V gene, CDR1 is SQVTM and CDR2 is ANQGSEA. This CDR3 reads CSVLIAEVYEQYF. CDR3 nucleotide sequence: TGCAGCGTCCTAATAGCGGAGGTCTACGAGCAGTACTTC.

This clone has a handful of counts. V is TRBV6-6 and J is TRBJ2-3; maybe TRBD2 (5 bases). Germline CDR1 reads MNHNY; CDR2 reads SVGAGI (reference sequence). The CDR3 is made up of 14 amino acids. Trimming removed 2 bases from V and 7 bases from J, with 13 bases in between. Here the CDR3 reads CASSYEGSGYTQYF. CDR3 sequence (DNA): TGTGCCAGCAGTTACGAGGGATCGGGATATACGCAGTATTTT.

This rearrangement joins TRBV6-5 to TRBJ2-7; 9 positions match TRBD1. The CDR3 has 14 amino acids. V lost 5 bases and J lost 7; bases outside the gene matches: 9. Germline V gives CDR1 MNHEY, CDR2 SVGAGI. CDR3 sequence reads: CASSQDRTGVEQYF. In nucleotides, the CDR3 is TGTGCCAGCAGTCAAGACCGGACAGGGGTGGAGCAGTACTTC.

This clone was seen only once. This rearrangement joins TRBV19 to TRBJ2-1; 12 nucleotides agree with TRBD2. J gave up 10 bases and V 4 bases, and 8 bases lay outside the gene matches. The length of the CDR3 is 15 residues. Germline assignment: CDR1 LNHDA and CDR2 SQIVND (reference sequence). CDR3 amino acids: CASSTLAGGPMEQFF. The DNA for the CDR3 is TGTGCCAGTAGTACACTAGCGGGAGGCCCCATGGAGCAGTTCTTC.

In this sample, this clone turned up a few times. The chain couples TRBV15 to TRBJ1-5; D gene unclear. The CDR3 is 17 residues long. Germline V lookup: CDR1 LNHNV, CDR2 YYDKDF (reference sequence). V lost 0 bases to trimming and J lost 0 bases, with 12 bases between them. As DNA, the CDR3 is TGTGCCACCAGCAGAGATCTGACCGCTTATAGCAATCAGCCCCAGCATTTT. Its protein is CATSRDLTAYSNQPQHF.

This chain connects TRBV19 to TRBJ2-3, with a possible D match to TRBD1 (6 bases). The CDR3 has 14 residues. CDR1 and CDR2 (germline): LNHDA, SQIVND (reference sequence). V gave up 4 bases and J gave up 6 bases, with 14 bases separating them. The CDR3 here is CASSTMNRVDTQYF. The CDR3 nucleotides are TGTGCCAGTAGTACAATGAACAGGGTGGATACGCAGTATTTT. Full variable domain (missing parts from reference TRBV19 and TRBJ2-3): DGGITQSPKYLFRKEGQNVTLSCEQNLNHDAMYWYRQDPGQGLRLIYYSQIVNDFQKGDIAEGYSVSREKKESFPLTVTSAQKNPTAFYLCASSTMNRVDTQYFGPGTRLTVL.

This clone was counted a few times. This chain uses TRBV5-1 with TRBJ2-1; 7 bases align to TRBD2. V was pared by 0 bases and J by 4 bases, with 7 bases of the junction left unmatched. There are 16 residues in the CDR3. Germline V gives CDR1 SGHRS, CDR2 YFSETQ. DNA of the CDR3: TGCGCCAGCAGCTTGGCCCCCCTAGCGGAATACAATGAGCAGTTCTTC. This sequence encodes CASSLAPLAEYNEQFF.

The chain couples TRBV5-1 to TRBJ2-1, with TRBD1 matching 10 bases. The CDR3 is 16 amino acids. The trim removed 4 bases at V and 4 bases at J, leaving 8 bases unmatched. CDR1 is SGHRS and CDR2 is YFSETQ in the germline V gene. CDR3 DNA: TGCGCCAGCAGCCCACGACAGGGGGCGATTTACAATGAGCAGTTCTTC. Its protein is CASSPRQGAIYNEQFF.

As concerns this clone: The sample holds other DNA sequences that translate to the same CDR3. V gene TRBV11-2 combines with J gene TRBJ1-1; no clear D gene. Germline CDR1 and CDR2: SGHAT and FQNNGV. V gave up 5 bases and J gave up 0 bases, with 7 bases separating them. The CDR3 contains 13 residues. As DNA, the CDR3 is TGTGCCAGCAGCCCCTACTTGAACACTGAAGCTTTCTTT. Translating it yields CASSPYLNTEAFF.

The chain joins TRBV5-1 to TRBJ2-3, with 14 bases that match TRBD2. The CDR3 is 16 amino acids. Germline CDR1 SGHRS, CDR2 YFSETQ. The ends lost 4 bases at V and 4 bases at J; junction bases unmatched: 5. CDR3 in DNA: TGCGCCAGCAGCGCCGGGACTAGCGGGAGTGCAGATACGCAGTATTTT. It yields the protein CASSAGTSGSADTQYF.

The rearrangement links TRBV27 to TRBJ2-2; 10 bases agree with TRBD2. Germline V gene sequence: CDR1 MNHEY, CDR2 SMNVEV (reference sequence). This CDR3 is built from 17 residues. Germline trimming cut 6 bases from V and 6 bases from J; bases unmatched to any gene: 13. The CDR3 nucleotides are TGTGCCAGCAGCCGGGCCTCGCTAGCGGGAGTGGCCGGGGAGCTGTTTTTT. Protein: CASSRASLAGVAGELFF.

Note on this clone: The same CDR3 also results from other DNA sequences found in this sample. V is TRBV7-9 and J is TRBJ2-7; D ambiguous. The CDR3 has 13 residues. In germline, CDR1 is SEHNR, CDR2 FQNEAQ (reference sequence). V lost 3 bases, J lost 0 bases, and 6 bases lay in between. The CDR3 nucleotides are TGTGCCAGCAGCTTGGCCGACTCCTACGAGCAGTACTTC. It yields the protein CASSLADSYEQYF.

This clone was seen a handful of times. J is TRBJ1-2 and V is TRBV5-1; 7 bases map to TRBD1. In germline, CDR1 is SGHRS, CDR2 YFSETQ. CDR3 length: 17 residues. J was trimmed by 0 bases and V by 1 base; bases with no gene match: 9. The CDR3 protein is CASSLYFGGTANYGYTF. For the CDR3, the DNA is TGCGCCAGCAGCTTGTACTTCGGTGGGACAGCTAACTATGGCTACACCTTC.

CDR3 residues: CASSQDWLTNNEQFF. CDR3 in DNA: TGCGCCAGCAGCCAAGATTGGTTAACCAACAATGAGCAGTTCTTC. The chain links TRBV4-1 to TRBJ2-1; D ambiguous. The V end was cut by 0 bases, the J end by 5 bases, with 11 bases between. Germline assignment: CDR1 MGHRA and CDR2 YSYEKL. The CDR3 contains 15 residues.

The table lists this clone with a few counts. The chain is built from TRBV9 and TRBJ2-2; 7 bases are a match to TRBD2. From germline, CDR1 is SGDLS and CDR2 YYNGEE. CDR3 length: 14 residues. Germline trimming cut 6 bases from V and 0 bases from J; bases unmatched to any gene: 2. DNA for the CDR3: TGTGCCAGCACGACTAGCTCGAACACCGGGGAGCTGTTTTTT. This gives the protein CASTTSSNTGELFF.

The rearrangement uses TRBV13 and TRBJ2-7, with 8 positions matching TRBD2. The germline V gene encodes CDR1 PRHDT and CDR2 FYEKMQ (reference sequence). Germline trimming cut 3 bases from V and 0 bases from J; bases unmatched to any gene: 4. The CDR3 is 15 residues long. The CDR3 DNA reads TGTGCCAGCAGCTTCTTAGCGGGGAGCTCCTACGAGCAGTACTTC. Its protein is CASSFLAGSSYEQYF.

The V call is TRBV25-1, the J call TRBJ1-5; D perhaps matches TRBD1 (6 bases). The CDR3 runs to 16 residues. The germline V gene has CDR1 MGHDK and CDR2 SYGVNS. The germline V and J ends were trimmed by 4 bases and 6 bases, with 19 bases remaining between them. CDR3 nucleotides: TGTGCCAGCAGTGGAGAGGATGGGGGGCTTGGTCAGCCCCAGCATTTT. Translating gives CASSGEDGGLGQPQHF.

The V gene is TRBV18, the J gene TRBJ2-7, with D possibly matching TRBD1 (6 bases). The V gene's germline CDR1 is KGHSH and CDR2 LQKENI. V gave up 2 bases and J gave up 7 bases, with 18 bases separating them. The CDR3 length is 15 residues. This CDR3 is CASSPIQGHEREQYF. CDR3 DNA sequence: TGTGCCAGCTCACCAATACAGGGTCATGAAAGGGAGCAGTACTTC.

The chain carries TRBV28 and TRBJ2-7; D is ambiguous. V was trimmed by 4 bases and J by 1 base, leaving 8 bases between them. The CDR3 extends over 13 amino acids. In germline, CDR1 is MDHEN, CDR2 SYDVKM. The CDR3 sequence is CASSYTYSYEQYF. The CDR3 DNA is TGTGCCAGCAGTTATACCTATTCCTACGAGCAGTACTTC.

The chain carries TRBV27 and TRBJ2-2; D uncertain. V lost 4 bases, J lost 5 bases, and 11 bases lay in between. In germline, CDR1 is MNHEY, CDR2 SMNVEV (reference sequence). This CDR3 is 14 amino acids long. The CDR3 region is CASSSPERTGELFF. For the CDR3, the DNA is TGTGCCAGCAGTTCCCCTGAAAGGACCGGGGAGCTGTTTTTT.

The CDR3 nucleotides read TGTGCCAGCAGTGCTGGGACTAGCCAAACCTACGAGCAGTACTTC. Residues: CASSAGTSQTYEQYF. J is TRBJ2-7 and V is TRBV28; 9 bases fit TRBD2. The junction had 7 bases not matched to a gene; V was cut back by 5 bases and J by 2 bases. Germline V gene sequence: CDR1 MDHEN, CDR2 SYDVKM. The CDR3 spans 15 residues.

This chain joins TRBV27 and TRBJ2-5, with no clear D. The DNA end lines up better with TRBJ2-7; the J call may be wrong. CDR3 length equals 15 residues. In germline, CDR1 is MNHEY, CDR2 SMNVEV (reference sequence). CDR3: CASSLTSALTYEQYF. Here the CDR3 DNA reads TGTGCCAGCAGTTTGACGTCGGCCTTAACCTACGAGCAGTACTTC.

This clone was counted a few times. The chain carries TRBV27 and TRBJ1-2; the D gene is possibly TRBD1 (6 bases). Germline V CDR1 and CDR2: MNHEY, SMNVEV (reference sequence). V was clipped by 5 bases and J by 4 bases, with 20 bases between them. The CDR3 sequence is 16 residues long. In DNA, the CDR3 is TGTGCCAGCAGTCCCGCTATAGGGGGGGCGGGCTATGGCTACACCTTC. Translation: CASSPAIGGAGYGYTF.

The genes are TRBV18 and TRBJ1-1; D is unclear. Trimming removed 5 bases from V and 3 bases from J, with 10 bases in between. CDR1 is KGHSH, CDR2 LQKENI, per germline. The CDR3 length is 13 residues. As DNA, the CDR3 is TGTGCCAGCTCAGCCTTCGGGGACACTGAAGCTTTCTTT. Amino acid sequence: CASSAFGDTEAFF.

V is TRBV6-4 and J is TRBJ2-3; 14 bases agree with TRBD2. J gave up 4 bases and V 0 bases, and 3 bases lay outside the gene matches. CDR1 and CDR2 (germline): MRHNA, SNTAGT. This CDR3 region has 17 residues. CDR3 in amino acids: CASSDSRTSGGSDTQYF. The CDR3 region has the DNA TGTGCCAGCAGTGACTCGCGGACTAGCGGGGGGTCAGATACGCAGTATTTT.

A single count supports this clone. The chain carries TRBV5-1 and TRBJ2-5; 8 bases fit TRBD2. V lost 4 bases and J lost 5; bases outside the gene matches: 7. The CDR3 is 14 residues long. Germline V gene data show CDR1 as SGHRS and CDR2 as YFSETQ. Written as DNA, the CDR3 is TGCGCCAGCAGCCAGAGCGGGAGTTTGGAGACCCAGTACTTC. Translating gives CASSQSGSLETQYF.

This clone was observed a handful of times. The chain combines TRBV5-1 with TRBJ2-1, with a possible D match to TRBD2 (6 bases). CDR1 and CDR2 (germline): SGHRS, YFSETQ. CDR3 size: 16 residues. With 0 bases removed from V and 0 bases from J, the gap between germline ends came to 10 bases. DNA of the CDR3: TGCGCCAGCAGCTTGGGGCTAGCGCTCTCCTACAATGAGCAGTTCTTC. Translation: CASSLGLALSYNEQFF. Variable domain in full (rest from reference TRBV5-1 and TRBJ2-1): KAGVTQTPRYLIKTRGQQVTLSCSPISGHRSVSWYQQTPGQGLQFLFEYFSETQRNKGNFPGRFSGRQFSNSRSEMNVSTLELGDSALYLCASSLGLALSYNEQFFGPGTRLTVL.